A single sample gave rise to the 9 T cell receptor beta chains below, sequenced in a study of graft-versus-host responses after intestinal transplantation. Using immunoSEQ multiplex PCR, the repertoire was profiled, and TCRdb retains in-frame clones only, with some absent. The sample includes 90,000 to 100,000 clones, 86% of them seen just once. The starting material was PBMCs, obtained 255 days after intestinal transplant. Receptor source: a human patient who received an intestinal transplant, so some T cells may come from the graft donor.

The chain employs TRBV23-1 and TRBJ2-3; TRBD2 agrees at 11 bases. TRBV23-1 carries the ORF label, with uncertain function. V was clipped by 0 bases and J by 5 bases; unmatched bases: 7. The CDR3 contains 17 residues. In DNA form, the CDR3 reads TGCGCCAGCAGTCAATCAACGACTAGCGGGGTGGGAGATACGCAGTATTTT. It translates to CASSQSTTSGVGDTQYF.

This sequence joins TRBV27 and TRBJ2-1, with D unclear. CDR3 length equals 12 residues. Germline lookup yields CDR1 MNHEY and CDR2 SMNVEV (reference sequence). With 5 bases removed from V and 12 bases from J, the gap between germline ends came to 14 bases. CDR3 in DNA: TGTGCCAGCAGTCCCCAAGCAGTCCCGCAGTTCTTC. This sequence encodes CASSPQAVPQFF.

The gene calls are TRBV5-1 and TRBJ2-2; 7 bases match TRBD1. The CDR3 extends over 16 amino acids. J lost 0 bases, V lost 5 bases, and 7 bases had no gene match. CDR1 SGHRS and CDR2 YFSETQ come from the germline V gene. CDR3 sequence (DNA): TGCGCCAGCAGTGGGACAGTGATTGCGAACACCGGGGAGCTGTTTTTT. It yields the protein CASSGTVIANTGELFF.

The CDR3 coding sequence is TGTGCCAGCAGCTCAAAGGGAGGGGGCGAGCAGTACTTC. This sequence encodes CASSSKGGGEQYF. This sequence joins TRBV7-3 and TRBJ2-7, with D maybe TRBD2 (7 bases). Trimming took off 4 bases at V and 6 bases at J, with 13 bases between the two ends. The germline V gene encodes CDR1 SGHTA and CDR2 FQGTGA. The length of the CDR3 is 13 residues.

The chain joins TRBV27 to TRBJ2-7, with D unclear. Germline V lookup: CDR1 MNHEY, CDR2 SMNVEV (reference sequence). The V gene lost 6 bases and the J gene lost 6 bases, with 15 bases spanning the gap. The CDR3 has 13 amino acids. In nucleotides, the CDR3 is TGTGCCAGCAGCCCATATCTCCGCCTCGAGCAGTACTTC. This encodes CASSPYLRLEQYF.

V is TRBV28 and J is TRBJ2-1, with TRBD1 as a possible D gene (6 bases). Germline CDR1 and CDR2: MDHEN and SYDVKM. The CDR3 extends over 13 amino acids. Trimming pared 6 bases from V and 15 bases from J, leaving 21 bases between. The CDR3 nucleotides read TGTGCCAGCAGCCCACCCCGCAGGGGAGTAGTGTTCTTC. Its translation: CASSPPRRGVVFF.

This clone was counted only a few times. V is TRBV4-1 and J is TRBJ1-5; a weak D match, TRBD1 (5 bases). This CDR3 contains 15 residues. Germline-derived CDR1 and CDR2 are MGHRA and YSYEKL. Trimming took off 4 bases at V and 5 bases at J, with 15 bases between the two ends. The CDR3 loop is CASSPLEAGHQPQHF. Here the CDR3 DNA reads TGCGCCAGCAGCCCCCTGGAGGCAGGGCATCAGCCCCAGCATTTT.

The V and J genes are TRBV9 and TRBJ2-1; 7 bases are shared with TRBD2. The CDR3 is 16 residues long. Unmatched junction bases numbered 10, after V lost 3 bases and J lost 4 bases. Germline CDR1 and CDR2: SGDLS and YYNGEE. CDR3 in DNA: TGTGCCAGCAGCGCTGGCTCGGCGGGGGTATACAATGAGCAGTTCTTC. This codes for CASSAGSAGVYNEQFF.

The chain links TRBV7-6 to TRBJ2-3; 7 bases are a match to TRBD2. Germline CDR1 SGHVS, CDR2 FNYEAQ. With V trimmed by 2 bases and J by 1 base, 3 bases remained unmatched. CDR3 length: 15 residues. The CDR3 DNA follows: TGTGCCAGCAGCTTAATCCGGGGGGGCACAGATACGCAGTATTTT. The encoded protein is CASSLIRGGTDTQYF.